The following is a T cell receptor beta chain sequence with its context. The data were obtained in a study of blood T cell repertoires in COVID-19. Study details: Samples of COVID-19 (acute and convalescent) were obtained from the United States, Italy and Spain.

Authors' analysis steps: The assay estimated nucleated cells by amplifying reference gene primers. The repertoire was sequenced with immunoSEQ multiplex PCR; TCRdb's copy has only in-frame clones and lacks some. V, J and clone size were drawn from that table, and D and trimming were deduced from the DNA. The repertoire holds roughly 150,000 clones, with 75% to 90% as singletons. Germline V gives CDR1 SGHTA, CDR2 FQGTGA. V lost 4 bases, J lost 0 bases, and 16 bases lay in between. This CDR3 region has 17 residues. The sample taken for sequencing was peripheral blood. The chain employs TRBV7-3 and TRBJ1-3; D is perhaps TRBD1 (6 bases). The receptor's source is a woman at least 80 years old with acute or convalescent COVID-19. The CDR3 region has the DNA TGTGCCAGCAGCTCCCGGGACAAGTTTATCTCTGGAAACACCATATATTTT. Its protein is CASSSRDKFISGNTIYF.